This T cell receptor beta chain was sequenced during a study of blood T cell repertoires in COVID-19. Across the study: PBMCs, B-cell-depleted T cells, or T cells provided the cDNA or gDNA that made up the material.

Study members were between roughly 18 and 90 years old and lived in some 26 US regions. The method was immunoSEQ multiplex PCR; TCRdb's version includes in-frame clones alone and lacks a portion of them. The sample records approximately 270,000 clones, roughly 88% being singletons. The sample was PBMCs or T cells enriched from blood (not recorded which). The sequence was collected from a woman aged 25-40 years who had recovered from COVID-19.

CDR3 amino acids: CASSPSAGVNYGYTF. Written as DNA, the CDR3 is TGTGCCAGCAGTCCGTCGGCGGGGGTTAACTATGGCTACACCTTC. The chain carries TRBV6-6 and TRBJ1-2, with TRBD1 as a possible D gene (5 bases). Germline CDR1 MNHNY, CDR2 SVGAGI (reference sequence). CDR3 length equals 15 residues. V was clipped by 5 bases and J by 1 base, with 14 bases between them.